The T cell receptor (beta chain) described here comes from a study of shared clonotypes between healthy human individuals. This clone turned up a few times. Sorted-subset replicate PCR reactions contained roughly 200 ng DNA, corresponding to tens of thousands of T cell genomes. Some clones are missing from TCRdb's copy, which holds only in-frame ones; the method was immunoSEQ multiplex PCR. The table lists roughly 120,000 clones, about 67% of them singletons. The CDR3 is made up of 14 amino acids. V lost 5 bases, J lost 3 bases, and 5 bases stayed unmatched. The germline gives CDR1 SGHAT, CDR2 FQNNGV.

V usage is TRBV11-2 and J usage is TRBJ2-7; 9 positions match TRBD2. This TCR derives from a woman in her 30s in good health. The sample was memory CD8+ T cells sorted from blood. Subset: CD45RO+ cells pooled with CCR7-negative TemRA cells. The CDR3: CASSLTSGGYEQYF. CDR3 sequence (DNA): TGTGCCAGCAGCCTGACTAGCGGAGGCTACGAGCAGTACTTC.